This entry lists 30 T cell receptor beta chains sequenced from one sample in a study of blood T cell repertoires in COVID-19. The table came from immunoSEQ multiplex PCR; TCRdb's copy has only in-frame clones and leaves some out. The profile shows some 90,000 clones, 80% of them singletons. Sequenced: peripheral blood. The receptors were gathered from a woman in her 70s with acute or convalescent COVID-19.

This chain links TRBV4-2 with TRBJ2-1, with D maybe TRBD1 (6 bases). The CDR3 sequence is 14 residues long. Germline CDR1 and CDR2: LGHNA and YNFKEQ. The V end lost 3 bases, the J end lost 5 bases, and 11 bases lay between the germline ends. Here the CDR3 DNA reads TGTGCCAGCAGCCATAAACGGGACAACAATGAGCAGTTCTTC. Protein sequence: CASSHKRDNNEQFF.

This chain connects TRBV5-1 to TRBJ1-1, with TRBD1 as a possible D gene (5 bases). Trimming cost V 0 bases and J 2 bases, with 14 bases left between them. The CDR3 extends over 16 amino acids. Germline V gene data show CDR1 as SGHRS and CDR2 as YFSETQ. The CDR3 DNA reads as TGCGCCAGCAGCTTGGTAGGGGTCGGTGACAACACTGAAGCTTTCTTT. Amino acid sequence: CASSLVGVGDNTEAFF.

CDR3 residues: CASSNRQGGTDTQYF. The CDR3 nucleotides read TGTGCCAGTAGTAATCGACAAGGCGGCACAGATACGCAGTATTTT. This chain connects TRBV19 to TRBJ2-3; unclear D gene. CDR3 size: 15 residues. V was pared by 4 bases and J by 1 base, with 12 bases between. Germline CDR1 LNHDA, CDR2 SQIVND (reference sequence).

Judged by abundance, this clone is medium-sized. The chain is built from TRBV11-2 and TRBJ2-1, with 8 bases lining up with TRBD1. The junction had 7 bases not matched to a gene; V was cut back by 5 bases and J by 4 bases. Germline assignment: CDR1 SGHAT and CDR2 FQNNGV. This CDR3 contains 15 residues. The CDR3 sequence: CASSHEDRVYNEQFF. The CDR3 DNA follows: TGTGCCAGCAGCCACGAGGACAGGGTGTACAATGAGCAGTTCTTC.

This clone came up a few times. The chain is built from TRBV2 and TRBJ1-5, with TRBD1 matching 8 bases. The ends lost 6 bases at V and 7 bases at J; junction bases unmatched: 11. The germline gives CDR1 SNHLY, CDR2 FYNNEI. The CDR3 has 15 amino acids. CDR3 region: CASRATQGGRQPQHF. For the CDR3, the DNA is TGTGCCAGCAGGGCCACACAGGGGGGACGCCAGCCCCAGCATTTT.

V usage is TRBV27 and J usage is TRBJ1-5; 8 bases match TRBD1. After removal of 3 bases from V and 2 bases from J, the junction contained 15 bases not matched to a gene. This CDR3 spans 19 amino acids. Germline CDR1 reads MNHEY; CDR2 reads SMNVEV (reference sequence). The CDR3 nucleotides are TGTGCCAGCAGTTTCCACGACCGGACAGGGACTATGGGCAATCAGCCCCAGCATTTT. Encoded protein: CASSFHDRTGTMGNQPQHF.

In this sample, this clone turned up a few times. The V and J genes are TRBV25-1 and TRBJ1-5; tentatively, D is TRBD1 (6 bases). The germline V gene has CDR1 MGHDK and CDR2 SYGVNS. The germline V and J ends were trimmed by 5 bases and 5 bases, with 13 bases remaining between them. The CDR3 consists of 14 residues. CDR3 residues: CASSLTGPDQPQHF. CDR3 nucleotides: TGTGCCAGCAGTTTAACAGGGCCCGATCAGCCCCAGCATTTT. Together with reference TRBV25-1 and TRBJ1-5, the CDR3 gives the full variable domain: EADIYQTPRYLVIGTGKKITLECSQTMGHDKMYWYQQDPGMELHLIHYSYGVNSTEKGDLSSESTVSRIRTEHFPLTLESARPSHTSQYLCASSLTGPDQPQHFGDGTRLSIL.

This sequence joins TRBV2 and TRBJ2-7; a weak D match, TRBD1 (6 bases). Trimming took off 2 bases at V and 7 bases at J, with 15 bases between the two ends. The germline CDR1 and CDR2 sequences are SNHLY and FYNNEI. The CDR3 totals 14 residues. The CDR3 nucleotides are TGTGCCAGCAGTGAACAGGGGTCGGTGGTGGAGCAGTACTTC. This encodes CASSEQGSVVEQYF.

This chain uses TRBV21-1 with TRBJ2-7; the D call in the table, TRBD2, was not verified against the DNA. TRBV21-1 is a listed pseudogene. The CDR3 has 14 amino acids. The DNA for the CDR3 is TGTGCCAGCAGCAAGGTGTCTAAAAGGGAGGAGCAGTACTTC. Translating it yields CASSKVSKREEQYF.

The rearrangement links TRBV2 to TRBJ2-3; 9 bases agree with TRBD2. The CDR3 covers 16 residues. Unmatched junction bases numbered 11, after V lost 9 bases and J lost 1 base. Germline CDR1 SNHLY, CDR2 FYNNEI. CDR3 in DNA: TGTGCCAGTCGCCTCGAGCGGGGGGCCCGCACAGATACGCAGTATTTT. This codes for CASRLERGARTDTQYF.

V is TRBV27 and J is TRBJ2-6, with 9 bases that match TRBD1. This CDR3 has 16 residues. The V and J ends lost 7 bases and 2 bases, in that order; junction bases with no gene match: 6. Germline V gives CDR1 MNHEY, CDR2 SMNVEV (reference sequence). CDR3 nucleotides: TGTGCCAGCACCGGACAGGGGTTGACTGGGGCCAACGTCCTGACTTTC. It codes for CASTGQGLTGANVLTF.

This chain links TRBV4-1 with TRBJ2-3, with D maybe TRBD1 (5 bases). V lost 5 bases, J lost 5 bases, and 11 bases lay in between. The germline V gene encodes CDR1 MGHRA and CDR2 YSYEKL. This CDR3 has 13 residues. The CDR3: CASSVRARDTQYF. The CDR3 DNA reads TGCGCCAGCAGCGTCAGGGCGAGAGATACGCAGTATTTT.

This clone was seen a few times. V and J are TRBV7-7 and TRBJ2-7, with 9 bases lining up with TRBD1. Per germline, CDR1 SSHAT and CDR2 FNYEAQ (reference sequence). V dropped 6 bases and J dropped 1; count of bases not matched to a gene: 7. The CDR3 contains 15 residues. Here the CDR3 reads CASRTRDRESYEQYF. The CDR3, as DNA: TGTGCCAGCAGGACCCGGGACAGGGAATCCTACGAGCAGTACTTC.

The gene calls are TRBV2 and TRBJ1-3; D call uncertain. Trimming removed 6 bases from V and 1 base from J, with 13 bases in between. CDR1 and CDR2 from the germline V gene are SNHLY and FYNNEI. The CDR3 has 15 residues. In DNA, the CDR3 is TGTGCCAGCAGCTCGGGTTTGGAGTCTGGAAACACCATATATTTT. This gives the protein CASSSGLESGNTIYF.

The genes are TRBV12-3 or TRBV12-4 and TRBJ2-7; D is undetermined. The CDR3 sequence is 11 residues long. V was cut by 5 bases and J by 2 bases, with 4 bases left in between. The CDR3 sequence is CASSLTYEQYF. The CDR3 region has the DNA TGTGCCAGCAGTCTTACCTACGAGCAGTACTTC.

This sequence joins TRBV3-1 (or the pseudogene TRBV3-2) and TRBJ2-7; weak D call: TRBD2 (5 bases). Deletions cut 2 bases from V and 2 bases from J, with 13 bases between. Germline CDR1 and CDR2: LGHDT and YNNKEL (reference sequence). The CDR3 is 15 amino acids. CDR3 sequence: CASSQSRTWTYEQYF. The CDR3 nucleotides read TGTGCCAGCAGCCAAAGTAGGACTTGGACCTACGAGCAGTACTTC.

This clone was seen once. The rearrangement links TRBV9 to TRBJ2-7, with TRBD1 matching 9 bases. Unmatched junction bases numbered 1, after V lost 3 bases and J lost 6 bases. This CDR3 region has 12 residues. From germline, CDR1 is SGDLS and CDR2 YYNGEE. CDR3 sequence: CASSATGGEQYF. Written as DNA, the CDR3 is TGTGCCAGCAGCGCGACAGGGGGCGAGCAGTACTTC.

The chain recombines TRBV7-2 with TRBJ2-1; perhaps TRBD2 as D (5 bases). CDR1 and CDR2 (germline): SGHTA, FQGNSA. This CDR3 has 17 amino acids. V gave up 0 bases and J gave up 2 bases, with 14 bases separating them. The chain's CDR3 is CASSLAPGYGAYNEQFF. CDR3 sequence (DNA): TGTGCCAGCAGCTTAGCTCCGGGGTACGGGGCCTACAATGAGCAGTTCTTC.

The chain employs TRBV10-3 and TRBJ1-1; 7 nucleotides line up with TRBD1. This CDR3 comprises 14 residues. Germline V lookup: CDR1 ENHRY, CDR2 SYGVKD. With 7 bases clipped from V and 0 bases from J, the junction kept 5 bases outside the gene matches. CDR3 region: CAIKGDRVNTEAFF. The CDR3 bases are TGTGCCATCAAGGGCGACAGGGTGAACACTGAAGCTTTCTTT.

V gene TRBV7-2 combines with J gene TRBJ2-7; D unclear. V was cut by 0 bases and J by 4 bases, with 13 bases left in between. Per the germline V gene, CDR1 is SGHTA and CDR2 is FQGNSA. The CDR3 is 15 residues long. CDR3 nucleotide sequence: TGTGCCAGCAGCTTAGCTCCGAAGACAACTTACGAGCAGTACTTC. This codes for CASSLAPKTTYEQYF.

The rearrangement joins TRBV16 to TRBJ2-7, with 8 bases that match TRBD1. The CDR3 is 15 amino acids. Germline CDR1 reads KGHSY; CDR2 reads FQNENV. The J segment lost 3 bases and the V segment lost 2 bases, leaving 6 bases of the junction unmatched. In nucleotides, the CDR3 is TGTGCCAGCAGCCAAGGTCAGGGGGCCAGCTACGAGCAGTACTTC. This sequence encodes CASSQGQGASYEQYF. The complete variable domain, with remaining parts taken from reference TRBV16 and TRBJ2-7, reads GEEVAQTPKHLVRGEGQKAKLYCAPIKGHSYVFWYQQVLKNEFKFLISFQNENVFDETGMPKERFSAKCLPNSPCSLEIQATKLEDSAVYFCASSQGQGASYEQYFGPGTRLTVT.

The chain combines TRBV12-3 or TRBV12-4 with TRBJ1-4, with D unclear. This CDR3 contains 12 residues. V shed 5 bases and J shed 4 bases, with 5 bases lying between them. The CDR3: CASSTSNEKLFF. The CDR3 coding sequence is TGTGCCAGCAGTACAAGTAATGAAAAACTGTTTTTT.

This clone appeared once. The genes are TRBV5-1 and TRBJ2-1; 8 nucleotides line up with TRBD2. CDR3 length: 16 amino acids. With V trimmed by 2 bases and J by 1 base, 5 bases remained unmatched. CDR1 is SGHRS, CDR2 YFSETQ, per germline. For the CDR3, the DNA is TGCGCCAGCAGCTTCGGCGGGAGGACGTCCTACAATGAGCAGTTCTTC. Its protein is CASSFGGRTSYNEQFF.

The V and J genes are TRBV19 and TRBJ1-1, with TRBD1 as a possible D gene (5 bases). The CDR3 consists of 14 residues. CDR1 and CDR2 from the germline V gene are LNHDA and SQIVND (reference sequence). V lost 3 bases, J lost 1 base, and 9 bases lay in between. In nucleotides, the CDR3 is TGTGCCAGTAGTATGAGGCAGGGGAACACTGAAGCTTTCTTT. This encodes CASSMRQGNTEAFF.

The genes are TRBV30 and TRBJ2-7; tentative D call: TRBD1 (5 bases). Germline V gene sequence: CDR1 GTSNPN, CDR2 SVGIG (reference sequence). Trimming cost V 6 bases and J 0 bases, with 12 bases left between them. This CDR3 is built from 13 residues. In DNA form, the CDR3 reads TGTGCCTGTTTGAGACAGACCTCCTACGAGCAGTACTTC. It codes for CACLRQTSYEQYF.

The rearrangement joins TRBV30 to TRBJ1-4; D not certain. Trimming pared 2 bases from V and 5 bases from J, leaving 9 bases between. The germline V gene encodes CDR1 GTSNPN and CDR2 SVGIG (reference sequence). This CDR3 comprises 13 residues. CDR3 bases: TGTGCCTGGAGTTGGGCCGAGAATGAAAAACTGTTTTTT. It translates to CAWSWAENEKLFF.

V usage is TRBV2 and J usage is TRBJ2-1, with D possibly TRBD1 on 6 matching bases. The ends were cut back, 4 bases at V and 0 bases at J, with 10 bases in the middle. The CDR3 is made up of 15 amino acids. Germline loops: CDR1 SNHLY, CDR2 FYNNEI. CDR3 sequence reads: CASSGGGRSYNEQFF. DNA for the CDR3: TGTGCCAGCAGTGGAGGGGGTCGCTCCTACAATGAGCAGTTCTTC.

The V and J genes are TRBV30 and TRBJ1-2; weak D call: TRBD1 (6 bases). The V and J ends lost 0 bases and 5 bases respectively, with 16 bases between them. In germline, CDR1 is GTSNPN, CDR2 SVGIG (reference sequence). This CDR3 is 15 amino acids long. The CDR3 DNA follows: TGTGCCTGGAGTGTTTCCGGCAGGGGAAATTATGGCTACACCTTC. Translation gives CAWSVSGRGNYGYTF. The entire variable domain, with the rest obtained from reference TRBV30 and TRBJ1-2, is as follows: SQTIHQWPATLVQPVGSPLSLECTVEGTSNPNLYWYRQAAGRGLQLLFYSVGIGQISSEVPQNLSASRPQDRQFILSSKKLLLSDSGFYLCAWSVSGRGNYGYTFGSGTRLTVV.

The V and J genes are TRBV27 and TRBJ1-6; D possibly corresponds to TRBD1 (6 bases). Looked up from germline, CDR1 is MNHEY and CDR2 is SMNVEV (reference sequence). The length of the CDR3 is 17 residues. The V and J ends lost 2 bases and 3 bases respectively, with 14 bases between them. CDR3 nucleotide sequence: TGTGCCAGCAGTTTAATTGGGGGCGAAAACTATAATTCACCCCTCCACTTT. It yields the protein CASSLIGGENYNSPLHF.

This clone came up once. This chain links TRBV19 with TRBJ1-5; TRBD1 matches at 7 bases. After removal of 7 bases from V and 6 bases from J, the junction contained 9 bases not matched to a gene. Germline loops: CDR1 LNHDA, CDR2 SQIVND (reference sequence). The CDR3 runs 14 residues. The CDR3 here is CASNLGQTGQPQHF. The CDR3 DNA follows: TGTGCCAGTAATTTGGGACAGACGGGTCAGCCCCAGCATTTT. Full variable domain (remainder filled in from reference TRBV19 and TRBJ1-5): DGGITQSPKYLFRKEGQNVTLSCEQNLNHDAMYWYRQDPGQGLRLIYYSQIVNDFQKGDIAEGYSVSREKKESFPLTVTSAQKNPTAFYLCASNLGQTGQPQHFGDGTRLSIL.